The 20 T cell receptor beta chains in this list originate from one sample, sequenced in a study of T cells in Graves' hyperthyroidism and ophthalmopathy. Amplification of TCR beta CDR3 regions used RNA as the template. When the TCR CDR3 underwent first-round RT-PCR, the HTBI primer set was used. TCRdb used MiXCR to reprocess the multiplex PCR reads, holding one entry per CDR3 protein. The table has approximately 620,000 distinct CDR3 sequences, about a sixth seen once; the top ten hold 2.5% to 4%. The material sequenced was blood. The receptors stem from a woman aged 35 to 49 with Graves' ophthalmopathy.

CDR3 sequence: CATRFSLNGTSGRVWQYF. DNA of the CDR3: TGTGCCACCCGGTTTTCCTTGAACGGGACTAGCGGGAGAGTTTGGCAGTACTTC. This sequence joins TRBV11-3 and TRBJ2-7, with TRBD2 identical over 14 bases. Germline trimming cut 10 bases from V and 9 bases from J; bases unmatched to any gene: 23. The CDR3 has 18 amino acids. Germline CDR1 and CDR2: SGHNT and YENEEA.

This clonotype has a count of ten or more. This chain joins TRBV6-1 and TRBJ2-1, with 10 bases identical to TRBD2. CDR1 is MNHNS and CDR2 is SASEGT in the germline V gene. The CDR3 is 13 amino acids. Trimming took 5 bases from V and 12 from J; bases not matched to a gene: 7. CDR3 amino acids: CASSPWTSGLQFF. The CDR3 DNA is TGTGCCAGCAGTCCGTGGACTAGCGGCCTGCAGTTCTTC.

The CDR3 DNA reads as TGTGCCAGCAGTTACCCCGGGAGGGGAGATACGCAGTATTTT. This codes for CASSYPGRGDTQYF. The V gene is TRBV6-5, the J gene TRBJ2-3, with 8 bases matching TRBD2. The CDR3 runs 14 residues. Germline trimming cut 2 bases from V and 5 bases from J; bases unmatched to any gene: 3. Per the germline V gene, CDR1 is MNHEY and CDR2 is SVGAGI.

The chain uses TRBV6-1 and TRBJ1-1; D ambiguous. V dropped 5 bases and J dropped 0 bases, with 10 bases sitting between them. Germline V gives CDR1 MNHNS, CDR2 SASEGT. The CDR3 extends over 14 amino acids. CDR3 sequence reads: CASSKQLMNTEAFF. The DNA of the CDR3 is TGTGCCAGCAGTAAACAGCTCATGAACACTGAAGCTTTCTTT.

The chain links TRBV19 to TRBJ1-5; 8 nucleotides match TRBD1. CDR1 is LNHDA and CDR2 is SQIVND in the germline V gene (reference sequence). The CDR3 extends over 15 amino acids. After removal of 6 bases from V and 1 base from J, the junction contained 5 bases not matched to a gene. CDR3 sequence reads: CASRTTGVSNQPQHF. CDR3 DNA: TGTGCCAGTAGAACGACAGGGGTAAGCAATCAGCCCCAGCATTTT.

This clonotype was detected only a few times. The chain carries TRBV20-1 and TRBJ2-5, with 14 bases aligning to TRBD2. Per the germline V gene, CDR1 is DFQATT and CDR2 is SNEGSKA (reference sequence). This CDR3 spans 17 amino acids. The trim removed 0 bases at V and 5 bases at J, leaving 8 bases unmatched. The CDR3 here is CSARDGGTSGGMETQYF. In nucleotides, the CDR3 is TGCAGTGCTAGAGATGGGGGGACTAGCGGGGGAATGGAGACCCAGTACTTC.

This clonotype was counted ten times or more. J is TRBJ2-2 and V is TRBV20-1, with TRBD2 matching over 9 bases. The CDR3 runs to 15 residues. Trimming at V came to 5 bases and at J to 3 bases, leaving 7 bases not matched to a gene. Germline CDR1 is DFQATT and CDR2 is SNEGSKA (reference sequence). CDR3 region: CSAPRTSVDTGELFF. CDR3 nucleotides: TGCAGTGCTCCGAGGACTAGCGTAGACACCGGGGAGCTGTTTTTT.

This clonotype was found many times. This rearrangement joins TRBV18 to TRBJ2-3; D remains unclear. CDR3 length: 14 amino acids. The germline V and J ends were trimmed by 0 bases and 6 bases, with 10 bases remaining between them. The germline gives CDR1 KGHSH, CDR2 LQKENI. CDR3: CASSPPAPSDTQYF. The CDR3 DNA sequence: TGTGCCAGCTCACCACCGGCCCCCTCGGATACGCAGTATTTT. Filled out from reference TRBV18 and TRBJ2-3, the complete variable domain reads NAGVMQNPRHLVRRRGQEARLRCSPMKGHSHVYWYRQLPEEGLKFMVYLQKENIIDESGMPKERFSAEFPKEGPSILRIQQVVRGDSAAYFCASSPPAPSDTQYFGPGTRLTVL.

The CDR3 bases are TGTGCCAGCAGCCACGACATAGACACTGAAGCTTTCTTT. It translates to CASSHDIDTEAFF. The chain employs TRBV7-8 and TRBJ1-1; the D is unclear. V was clipped by 5 bases and J by 3 bases, with 10 bases between them. This CDR3 contains 13 residues. Germline values: CDR1 SGHVS, CDR2 FQNEAQ.

The chain couples TRBV7-9 to TRBJ2-5, with TRBD2 matching over 10 bases. The CDR3 runs 15 residues. The germline V gene has CDR1 SEHNR and CDR2 FQNEAQ (reference sequence). V gave up 5 bases and J gave up 3 bases; unmatched junction bases: 6. CDR3 residues: CASSTAGGPKETQYF. The DNA for the CDR3 is TGTGCCAGCAGCACAGCGGGAGGGCCAAAAGAGACCCAGTACTTC.

The V call is TRBV6-1, the J call TRBJ2-1; D is unclear. CDR3 length equals 13 residues. The germline CDR1 and CDR2 sequences are MNHNS and SASEGT. V dropped 6 bases and J dropped 7 bases, with 13 bases sitting between them. CDR3 DNA sequence: TGTGCCAGCAGCCTTCCCCACGAGAATGAGCAGTTCTTC. This sequence encodes CASSLPHENEQFF.

This clonotype came up a few times. This chain links TRBV30 with TRBJ2-5; D is uncertain. V lost 1 base and J 11 bases, leaving 5 bases between the germline ends. From germline, CDR1 is GTSNPN and CDR2 SVGIG (reference sequence). This CDR3 has 9 residues. For the CDR3, the DNA is TGTGCCTGGAGTGCACCTCAGTACTTC. Amino acids: CAWSAPQYF.

This clonotype has more than one count but fewer than ten. The rearrangement uses TRBV9 and TRBJ2-1; 8 bases fit TRBD1. The CDR3 has 15 residues. V was pared by 0 bases and J by 5 bases, with 4 bases of the junction left unmatched. Germline V CDR1 and CDR2: SGDLS, YYNGEE. The CDR3 sequence: CASSVDRGRNNEQFF. CDR3 nucleotide sequence: TGTGCCAGCAGCGTAGACAGGGGGAGAAACAATGAGCAGTTCTTC.

The rearrangement links TRBV5-1 to TRBJ2-5, with D hard to call. V was pared by 4 bases and J by 5 bases, with 15 bases between. There are 14 residues in the CDR3. CDR1 SGHRS and CDR2 YFSETQ come from the germline V gene. The CDR3, as DNA: TGCGCCAGCAGCGTAGGACCCTTAGGGGAGACCCAGTACTTC. Translation gives CASSVGPLGETQYF. Filled out from reference TRBV5-1 and TRBJ2-5, the complete variable domain reads KAGVTQTPRYLIKTRGQQVTLSCSPISGHRSVSWYQQTPGQGLQFLFEYFSETQRNKGNFPGRFSGRQFSNSRSEMNVSTLELGDSALYLCASSVGPLGETQYFGPGTRLLVL.

This clonotype was found many times. V is TRBV20-1 and J is TRBJ2-5; 12 bases line up with TRBD2. The CDR3 sequence is 14 residues long. The germline gives CDR1 DFQATT, CDR2 SNEGSKA (reference sequence). V shed 4 bases, J shed 4 bases, and the junction held 4 bases outside the gene matches. The CDR3 region has the DNA TGCAGTGCTACGACTAGCGGGGGAGGAGAGACCCAGTACTTC. Protein product: CSATTSGGGETQYF.

This clonotype was recorded at least ten times. The chain combines TRBV18 with TRBJ2-7; D tentatively fits TRBD1 or TRBD2 (6 bases each). Germline V gene lookup returns CDR1 KGHSH and CDR2 LQKENI. The CDR3 runs to 12 residues. The CDR3 protein is CFRGANSYEQYF. CDR3 coding DNA: TGTTTTAGGGGGGCTAACTCCTACGAGCAGTACTTC. Using reference TRBV18 and TRBJ2-7 for the parts outside the CDR3, the full variable domain is NAGVMQNPRHLVRRRGQEARLRCSPMKGHSHVYWYRQLPEEGLKFMVYLQKENIIDESGMPKERFSAEFPKEGPSILRIQQVVRGDSAAYFCFRGANSYEQYFGPGTRLTVT.

This clonotype was found a few times. V gene TRBV24-1 combines with J gene TRBJ2-1, with TRBD1 matching 10 bases. With 4 bases clipped from V and 14 bases from J, the junction kept 7 bases outside the gene matches. This CDR3 is built from 13 residues. Germline assignment: CDR1 KGHDR and CDR2 SFDVKD. CDR3 sequence: CATSERGQGRKFF. The CDR3 DNA follows: TGTGCCACCAGTGAACGGGGACAGGGGAGAAAGTTCTTC.

The chain has TRBV18 and TRBJ2-7, with D unresolved. The V end was cut by 5 bases, the J end by 3 bases, with 11 bases between. The germline V gene has CDR1 KGHSH and CDR2 LQKENI. This CDR3 has 13 residues. This CDR3 reads CASSTGPYYEQYF. The CDR3 coding sequence is TGTGCCAGCTCAACCGGCCCTTACTACGAGCAGTACTTC.

This clonotype was picked up many times. CDR3 DNA: TGTGCCAGCTCACTCGGGTCCCCAAAAGATGAGCAGTTCTTC. It specifies CASSLGSPKDEQFF. V and J are TRBV18 and TRBJ2-1; D remains ambiguous. Germline assignment: CDR1 KGHSH and CDR2 LQKENI. The CDR3 totals 14 residues. V was trimmed by 4 bases and J by 8 bases, leaving 15 bases between them.

This clonotype was seen ten or more times. CDR3 DNA: TGTGCCAGCAGTGAAGGAGGGGGGGGGTCCTACGAGCAGTACTTC. Translated, it gives CASSEGGGGSYEQYF. The chain carries TRBV6-1 and TRBJ2-7, with TRBD2 as a possible D gene (7 bases). The V gene's germline CDR1 is MNHNS and CDR2 SASEGT. V was shortened by 1 base and J by 1 base, with 11 bases between the two germline ends. This CDR3 is 15 amino acids long.